This T cell receptor (beta chain) was documented in a study of cytomegalovirus exposure and HLA in healthy donors. Findings and limits, study-wide: The study recorded about 160 TCR beta chains that were cytomegalovirus-associated. Per published reports, the classifier diagnosed cytomegalovirus status with high specificity and sensitivity. According to a later analysis, TCR clusters from the first cohort tended to co-occur in the roughly 110 validation repertoires.

To note about this clone: Its matching antigen is unknown.

Per germline, CDR1 SQVTM and CDR2 ANQGSEA. CDR3 length: 12 residues. Profiling relied on immunoSEQ multiplex PCR, and the TCRdb table lists in-frame clones only, not all of them. The sample shows over 150,000 clones, 75% to 95% of them seen only once. Sequencing used PBMCs. The chain employs TRBV29-1 and TRBJ1-2; perhaps TRBD1 as D (5 bases). The clonotype comes from a woman aged 18-29 years in good health and CMV-seropositive. The CDR3: CIAGQERDGYTF. The CDR3 nucleotides are TGCATCGCGGGGCAAGAACGGGATGGCTACACCTTC.